The T cell receptor beta chain described here comes from a study of beta chain features in type 1 diabetes (dated by TCRdb to 2017 to 2018). Regarding the research as a whole: Patients and healthy donors did not differ in mean age, gender distribution, total cell number or subset yield. In the study, TCRB repertoires of sorted circulating CD4+ T cell subsets from recently diagnosed type 1 diabetes patients were compared with those of matched healthy donors. Naive and central memory subsets were obtained from all 30 or so donors, but regulatory and stem cell-like memory subsets were isolated from only 8 patients and 8 healthy donors. Across all samples, roughly 110,000,000 sorted cells were examined, and cell number per subset correlated strongly with RNA yield. The full study reports these points: Fewer insertions and more nucleotide deletions at VDJ recombination sites were observed in patients with type 1 diabetes, implying thymic rearrangement abnormalities. Sequencing cDNA rather than genomic DNA could over-represent highly expressing activated cells, although activation and CD3 levels did not differ between groups. In all four CD4+ subsets, TCRB CDR3 length was moderately but significantly shorter in type 1 diabetes patients. Because the HLA sub-analyses included only small numbers of individuals, any influence of HLA type on TCRB rearrangement was left unresolved. Naive, central memory and regulatory TCRB repertoires appeared more similar among patients than among healthy donors. Shorter templates might be favored by PCR, yet because patient and control samples were amplified and corrected together, any such skew would affect both groups equally.

From each donor, a single peripheral blood sample of 100 to 150 mL on average was drawn into heparinised tubes. Using a panel that included CD45RO, CCR7, CD25, CD127, CD95 and CD27, naive, central memory, regulatory and stem cell-like memory CD4+ T cells were sorted on a BD FACSAria II. Every sorted population had a purity above 98%. PBMCs were isolated immediately by Lymphoprep density gradient centrifugation and stained directly without culture. Samples were stained and sorted in pairs, with one healthy donor and one patient per experiment, so that batch effects were minimized. From the cysteine through the phenylalanine, the CDR3 covers 12 amino acids. Only the CDR3 region is kept as DNA, spanning 36 bases read in frame from base 1. V sheds 5 bases and J sheds 9 bases, leaving 11 bases between their ends. The germline V gene yields LGHNA for CDR1 and YSLEER for CDR2. All of the isolated RNA was reverse transcribed with the High Capacity cDNA Reverse Transcription Kit, so expressed TCRB transcripts were sequenced. Deep immunoSEQ sequencing was performed on naive, central memory and regulatory T cell samples, with an average of roughly 3.3 million total reads per sample. Sorted cells were lysed in RLT buffer and RNA was extracted with DNase-treated RNeasy Micro or Mini kits, depending on cell number. Each cell subset was processed separately to prevent cross-contamination, with patient and healthy donor samples processed together. The immunoSEQ multiplex PCR was used to amplify TCRB sequences from cDNA, generating 87-bp fragments that spanned the CDR3 region. Sequencing of the amplicons was performed on the Illumina HiSeq platform. The published analysis was carried out like this. Synthetic template baselines were used to correct PCR bias computationally, reads within Hamming distance 2 were collapsed together, and singletons that could not be merged were discarded. By aligning reads against IMGT, V, D and J genes, CDR3 length, and insertions or deletions at six rearrangement sites were assigned. Within each subset, clonotype counts were normalized to sorted cell number, after which true diversity and Gini coefficients were computed with the tcR R package. The overlap coefficient, calculated on TCRB nucleotide sequences, was used to quantify repertoire sharing. Out-of-frame TCRB sequences from naive cells were analyzed as a proxy for the pre-selection repertoire. Entries here come from immuneACCESS through TCRdb and include only in-frame sequences with V and J called. Some clones fail to appear in such tables; in the studies checked, an unresolved V gene covers under half of the shortfall, and the cause of the remainder is unknown. From that table come the V and J calls and clone size; the DNA was used to work out D and trimming. The sample table shows 450,000 to 600,000 clones, and 30% are seen once. About 0.06% of the sample rests with the top ten.

This clone was detected a few times. Its target antigen remains unknown. No much larger clone is present one base from it, and per-base qualities are unavailable. This chain is built from TRBV4-3 and TRBJ2-1; the D gene is perhaps TRBD2, on 5 matching bases. Input material: naive CD4+ T cells from blood. This specimen's cell subset or site label, interpreted: true naive CD4+ T cells. The source of this sequence is a man aged 18 to 30 in good health. The nucleotide sequence reads as follows: TGCGCCAGCAGCAACCGCCGGGGTGAGCAGTTCTTC. Translation gives CASSNRRGEQFF.